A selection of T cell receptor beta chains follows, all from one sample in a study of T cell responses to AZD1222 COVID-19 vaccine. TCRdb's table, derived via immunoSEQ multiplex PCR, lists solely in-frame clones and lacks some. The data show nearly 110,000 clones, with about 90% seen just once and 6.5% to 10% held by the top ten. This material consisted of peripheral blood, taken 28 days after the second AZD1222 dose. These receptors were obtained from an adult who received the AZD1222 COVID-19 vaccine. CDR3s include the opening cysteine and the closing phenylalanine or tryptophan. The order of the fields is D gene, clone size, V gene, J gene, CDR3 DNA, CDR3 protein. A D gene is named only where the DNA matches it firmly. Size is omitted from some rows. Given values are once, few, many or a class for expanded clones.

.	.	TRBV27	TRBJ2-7	TGTGCCAGCAGCCAACAGGGTGGCGCCTACGAGCAGTACTTC	CASSQQGGAYEQYF
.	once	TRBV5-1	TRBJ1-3	TGCGCCAGCAGCGCCAACGCAGGGGAAAACACCATATATTTT	CASSANAGENTIYF
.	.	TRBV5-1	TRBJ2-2	TGCGCCAGCAGCTTGGGCAGGACCGGGGAGCTGTTTTTT	CASSLGRTGELFF
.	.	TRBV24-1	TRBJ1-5	TGTGCCACCTCGGGAAGGGTGGGCAATCAGCCCCAGCATTTT	CATSGRVGNQPQHF
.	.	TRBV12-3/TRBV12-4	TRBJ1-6	TGTGCCAGCACCCATCGGACAACCCTCCACTTT	CASTHRTTLHF
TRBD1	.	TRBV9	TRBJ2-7	TGTGCCAGCAGCGTAGTGGGACAGGCGGCGAGCTGGGAGCAGTACTTC	CASSVVGQAASWEQYF
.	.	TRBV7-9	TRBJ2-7	TGTGCCAGCAGCTCCCAGAACGAGCAGTACTTC	CASSSQNEQYF
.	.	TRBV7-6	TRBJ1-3	TGTGCCAGCAGCCAGGCGGCTGGAAACACCATATATTTT	CASSQAAGNTIYF
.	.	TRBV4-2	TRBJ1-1	TGTGCCAGCAGCCAAGAGGGGGCAGGTAACACTGAAGCTTTCTTT	CASSQEGAGNTEAFF
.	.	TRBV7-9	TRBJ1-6	TGTGCCAGCAGCACAGGGTACAATAATTCACCCCTCCACTTT	CASSTGYNNSPLHF
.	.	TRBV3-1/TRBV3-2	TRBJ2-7	TGTGCCAGCAGCCCCGGGCGGGGCTACGAGCAGTACTTC	CASSPGRGYEQYF
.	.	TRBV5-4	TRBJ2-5	TGTGCCAGCAGCTTGGCGGGGGCTGGGGAGACCCAGTACTTC	CASSLAGAGETQYF
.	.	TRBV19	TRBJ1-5	TGTGCCAGTAGTAATGATATTTATCAGCCCCAGCATTTT	CASSNDIYQPQHF
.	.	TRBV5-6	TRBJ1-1	TGTGCCAGCAGCTTGGACAGGTACACTGAAGCTTTCTTT	CASSLDRYTEAFF
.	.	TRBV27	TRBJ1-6	TGTGCCAGCAGTTTATCGAGGGGGGGATCACCCCTCCACTTT	CASSLSRGGSPLHF
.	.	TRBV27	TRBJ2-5	TGTGCCAGCAGTCCTAGCGGGACAGGTAAAGAGACCCAGTACTTC	CASSPSGTGKETQYF
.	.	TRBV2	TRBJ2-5	TGTGCCAGCAGGTTTAGCCAAGAGACCCAGTACTTC	CASRFSQETQYF